This entry describes one T cell receptor (beta chain). Its target is unknown. The sample comes from a study of response to subunit inactivated influenza vaccine. Study conclusions and caveats: T cells newly recruited by each seasonal influenza vaccination are few, the authors suggested.

TCRdb re-derived calls from the RT-PCR reads in MiXCR, one entry per CDR3 protein. The sample yields a few hundred thousand distinct CDR3 sequences, approximately 11% seen once. The junction had 6 bases not matched to a gene; V was cut back by 2 bases and J by 2 bases. The CDR3 is 16 residues long. CDR1 and CDR2 from the germline V gene are SGHVS and FQNEAQ. The receptor was isolated from a man over 45 who received an inactivated influenza vaccine. The sequencing here drew on PBMCs from blood, taken 45 days after vaccination. The chain combines TRBV7-8 with TRBJ2-3, with TRBD2 identical over 8 bases. CDR3 DNA sequence: TGTGCCAGCAGCTTAATTCCGGGGGGGCCCACAGATACGCAGTATTTT. The encoded protein is CASSLIPGGPTDTQYF.